This T cell receptor (beta chain) was observed in a study of OX40 agonist ivuxolimab in advanced cancers. This CDR3 comprises 15 residues. V lost 2 bases to trimming and J lost 7 bases; unmatched junction nucleotides: 7. The germline V gene has CDR1 KGHSH and CDR2 LQKENI. Method: immunoSEQ multiplex PCR; TCRdb's copy keeps in-frame clones and lacks some. The sample lists more than 65,000 clones, around four fifths occurring once. The starting material was CD4+ or CD8+ T cells sorted from blood, obtained in a trial of the OX40 agonist ivuxolimab. V gene TRBV18 combines with J gene TRBJ2-5; 10 nucleotides match TRBD2. This TCR derives from an adult with an advanced solid tumor such as melanoma, head and neck, liver or kidney cancer. The CDR3 DNA follows: TGTGCCAGCTCACCAGCTAGCGGGAGCCTTGGGACCCAGTACTTC. It is translated as CASSPASGSLGTQYF.